The rows below give T cell receptor beta chains drawn from one sample of a study of blood T cell repertoires in COVID-19. Clones were sequenced by immunoSEQ multiplex PCR, and TCRdb holds only the in-frame ones, with some missing. The sample lists roughly 80,000 clones, about 90% occurring once. The sequencing input was peripheral blood. Every receptor here comes from a middle-aged man with active COVID-19. Each CDR3 is given with its conserved first and last residue. The order of the fields is V gene, D gene, clone size, J gene, CDR3 protein, CDR3 DNA. A D gene is named only where the DNA matches it firmly. Not every row has a clone size; where given, it reads once, few, many or a size class.

v_call: TRBV24-1
d_call: TRBD2
clone_size: NA
j_call: TRBJ2-3
cdr3_aa: CATAGAGGPITQYF
cdr3_nt: TGTGCCACCGCCGGAGCGGGGGGCCCGATTACGCAGTATTTT

v_call: TRBV14
d_call: TRBD2
clone_size: few
j_call: TRBJ2-1
cdr3_aa: CASNIAGTSGEQFF
cdr3_nt: TGTGCCAGCAACATCGCCGGGACTAGTGGAGAGCAGTTCTTC

v_call: TRBV7-9
d_call: TRBD1
clone_size: few
j_call: TRBJ1-6
cdr3_aa: CASSLGQGFYNSPLHF
cdr3_nt: TGTGCCAGCAGTCTAGGACAGGGCTTCTATAATTCACCCCTCCACTTT

v_call: TRBV5-4
d_call: TRBD1
clone_size: NA
j_call: TRBJ2-5
cdr3_aa: CALEIQGQTQETQYF
cdr3_nt: TGTGCCCTCGAAATCCAGGGACAGACCCAAGAGACCCAGTACTTC

v_call: TRBV4-1
d_call: NA
clone_size: NA
j_call: TRBJ2-3
cdr3_aa: CASSQDNSRGSLTDTQYF
cdr3_nt: TGCGCCAGCAGCCAAGATAATAGTCGCGGATCGCTGACAGATACGCAGTATTTT

v_call: TRBV28
d_call: TRBD2
clone_size: NA
j_call: TRBJ2-7
cdr3_aa: CASSLPAPFERGGEQYF
cdr3_nt: TGTGCCAGCAGTCTCCCGGCCCCCTTTGAGCGGGGCGGAGAGCAGTACTTC

v_call: TRBV18
d_call: TRBD2
clone_size: NA
j_call: TRBJ2-7
cdr3_aa: CASSSGLAAYEQYF
cdr3_nt: TGTGCCAGCTCCTCAGGACTAGCAGCCTACGAGCAGTACTTC

v_call: TRBV18
d_call: NA
clone_size: once
j_call: TRBJ1-6
cdr3_aa: CASSLPNSPLHF
cdr3_nt: TGTGCCAGCTCACTTCCGAATTCACCCCTCCACTTT

v_call: TRBV4-3
d_call: NA
clone_size: NA
j_call: TRBJ1-3
cdr3_aa: CASSQEPRTGTIYF
cdr3_nt: TGCGCCAGCAGCCAAGAGCCGAGAACGGGGACCATATATTTT

v_call: TRBV28
d_call: TRBD1
clone_size: NA
j_call: TRBJ2-7
cdr3_aa: CASSFYRGNEQYF
cdr3_nt: TGTGCCAGCAGTTTTTACAGGGGCAACGAGCAGTACTTC